Reported below is one T cell receptor beta chain. The target antigen is unknown. These data come from a study of graft-versus-host responses after intestinal transplantation. Background on the study: Recipients uniformly received anti-thymocyte globulin induction, followed by tacrolimus and steroids for three to four years. Study-wide results and limits: The highest levels of circulating GvH clones went along with early declines in HvG clones after transplant.

The V gene's germline CDR1 is MNHNS and CDR2 SASEGT. V lost 6 bases and J lost 2; bases outside the gene matches: 6. There are 14 residues in the CDR3. Sequenced by immunoSEQ multiplex PCR; TCRdb stores in-frame clones only, minus some. Of about 25,000 clones in the sample, around 95% were seen once. The sample here was PBMCs, taken 30 days after intestinal transplant. This chain links TRBV6-1 with TRBJ1-2, with TRBD1 matching over 7 bases. This receptor was identified in a human patient who received an intestinal transplant, so some T cells may come from the graft donor. The CDR3 sequence: CASRPGGGNYGYTF. For the CDR3, the DNA is TGTGCCAGCAGGCCAGGAGGGGGCAACTATGGCTACACCTTC.